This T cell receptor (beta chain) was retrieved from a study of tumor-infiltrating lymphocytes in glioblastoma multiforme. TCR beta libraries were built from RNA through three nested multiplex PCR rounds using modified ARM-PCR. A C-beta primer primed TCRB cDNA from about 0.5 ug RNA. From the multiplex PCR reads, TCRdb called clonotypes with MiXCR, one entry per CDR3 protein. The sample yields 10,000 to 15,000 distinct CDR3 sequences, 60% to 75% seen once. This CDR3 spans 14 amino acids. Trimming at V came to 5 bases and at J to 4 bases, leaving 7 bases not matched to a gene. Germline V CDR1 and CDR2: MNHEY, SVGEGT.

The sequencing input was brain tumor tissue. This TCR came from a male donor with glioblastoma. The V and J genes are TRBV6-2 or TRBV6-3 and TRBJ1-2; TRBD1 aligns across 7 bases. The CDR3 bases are TGTGCCAGCAGTCTGGGACAGCGATTCTATGGCTACACCTTC. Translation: CASSLGQRFYGYTF.